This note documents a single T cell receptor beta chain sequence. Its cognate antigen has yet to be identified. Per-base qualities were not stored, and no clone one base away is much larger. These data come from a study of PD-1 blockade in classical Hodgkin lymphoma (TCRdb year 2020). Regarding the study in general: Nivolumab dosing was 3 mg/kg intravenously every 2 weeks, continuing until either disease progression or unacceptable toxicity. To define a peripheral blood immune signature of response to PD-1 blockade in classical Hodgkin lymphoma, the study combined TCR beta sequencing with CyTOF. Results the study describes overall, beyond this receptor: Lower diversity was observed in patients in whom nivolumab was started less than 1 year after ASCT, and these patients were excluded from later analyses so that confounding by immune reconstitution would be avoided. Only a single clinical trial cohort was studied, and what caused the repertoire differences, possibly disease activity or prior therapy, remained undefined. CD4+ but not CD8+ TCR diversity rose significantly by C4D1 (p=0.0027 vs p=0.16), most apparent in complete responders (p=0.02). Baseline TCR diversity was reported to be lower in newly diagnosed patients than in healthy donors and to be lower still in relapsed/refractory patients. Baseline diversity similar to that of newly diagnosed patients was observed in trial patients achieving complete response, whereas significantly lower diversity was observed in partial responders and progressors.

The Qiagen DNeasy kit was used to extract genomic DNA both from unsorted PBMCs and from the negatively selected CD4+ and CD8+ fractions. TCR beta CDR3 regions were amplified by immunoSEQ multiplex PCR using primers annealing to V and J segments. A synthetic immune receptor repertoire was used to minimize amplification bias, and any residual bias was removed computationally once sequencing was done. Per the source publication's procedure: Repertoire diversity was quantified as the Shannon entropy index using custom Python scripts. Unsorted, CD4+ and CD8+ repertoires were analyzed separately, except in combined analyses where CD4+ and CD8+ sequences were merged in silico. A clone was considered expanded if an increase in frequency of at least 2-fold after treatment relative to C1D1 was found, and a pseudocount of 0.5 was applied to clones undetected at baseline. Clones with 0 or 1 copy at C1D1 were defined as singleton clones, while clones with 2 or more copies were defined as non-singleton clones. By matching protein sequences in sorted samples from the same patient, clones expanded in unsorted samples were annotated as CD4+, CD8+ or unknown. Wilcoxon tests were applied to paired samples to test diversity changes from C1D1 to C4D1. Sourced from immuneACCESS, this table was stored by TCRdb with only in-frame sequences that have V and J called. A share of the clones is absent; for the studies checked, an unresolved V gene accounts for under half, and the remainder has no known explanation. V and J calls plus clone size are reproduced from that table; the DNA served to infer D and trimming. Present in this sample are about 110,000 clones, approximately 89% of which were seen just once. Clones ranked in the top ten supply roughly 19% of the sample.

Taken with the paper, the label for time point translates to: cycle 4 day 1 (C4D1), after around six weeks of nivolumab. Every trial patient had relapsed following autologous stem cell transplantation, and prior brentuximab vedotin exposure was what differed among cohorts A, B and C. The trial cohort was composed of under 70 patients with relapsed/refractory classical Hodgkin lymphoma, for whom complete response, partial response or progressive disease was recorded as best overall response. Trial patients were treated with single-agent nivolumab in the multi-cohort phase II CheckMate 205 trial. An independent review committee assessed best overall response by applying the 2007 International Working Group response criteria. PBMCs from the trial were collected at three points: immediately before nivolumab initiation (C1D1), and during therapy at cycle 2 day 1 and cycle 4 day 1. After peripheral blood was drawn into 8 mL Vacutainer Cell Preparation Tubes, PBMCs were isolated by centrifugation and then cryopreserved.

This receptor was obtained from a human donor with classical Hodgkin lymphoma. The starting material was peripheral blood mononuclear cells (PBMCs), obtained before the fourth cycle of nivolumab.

The nucleotide sequence reads as follows: TGCGCCAGCAGTGGTTCCGTAGGGGATATCTATGGCTACACCTTC. It specifies CASSGSVGDIYGYTF. In this chain, TRBV10-2 is recombined with TRBJ1-2, and possibly TRBD1, on 5 matching bases. Based on the germline V gene, the CDR1 and CDR2 sequences are WSHSY and SAAADI. Relative to germline, V is 4 bases shorter and J is 4 bases shorter, with 16 bases between their ends. The CDR3 runs 15 amino acids, cysteine and phenylalanine included. Solely the CDR3 DNA is kept, with 45 bases framed from the first base.